The entry that follows covers one T cell receptor beta chain sequence. Per germline, CDR1 MNHEY and CDR2 SMNVEV (reference sequence). Trimming cost V 3 bases and J 10 bases, with 18 bases left between them. The CDR3 length is 15 residues. These data belong to a study of blood T cell repertoires in COVID-19. Data came from immunoSEQ multiplex PCR; TCRdb stores just in-frame clones and leaves some out. The data contain about 140,000 clones, under 85% of them seen just once; the ten biggest clones take up roughly 8.3%. The source material was peripheral blood. V gene TRBV27 combines with J gene TRBJ1-4, with D possibly matching TRBD1 (6 bases). The TCR originated in a woman of 80 years or more in a cohort sampled during active or convalescent COVID-19. This chain's CDR3 is CASSFGQPQLGKLFF. CDR3 nucleotides: TGTGCCAGCAGTTTCGGACAGCCACAACTTGGAAAACTGTTTTTT. Supplemented by reference TRBV27 and TRBJ1-4, the full variable domain reads EAQVTQNPRYLITVTGKKLTVTCSQNMNHEYMSWYRQDPGLGLRQIYYSMNVEVTDKGDVPEGYKVSRKEKRNFPLILESPSPNQTSLYFCASSFGQPQLGKLFFGSGTQLSVL.